This T cell receptor beta chain was identified in a study of OX40 agonist ivuxolimab in advanced cancers. TCRdb keeps only in-frame clones here, not all; method: immunoSEQ multiplex PCR. The sample records 50,000 to 65,000 clones, around 89% being singletons. From germline, CDR1 is SGHNT and CDR2 YYREEE (reference sequence). Trimming took 4 bases from V and 8 from J; bases not matched to a gene: 18. This CDR3 comprises 17 residues. The sample here was CD4+ or CD8+ T cells sorted from blood, taken in a trial of the OX40 agonist ivuxolimab. The V and J genes are TRBV5-4 and TRBJ2-3; 8 bases match TRBD1. This clonotype originated in an adult with an advanced solid tumor such as melanoma, head and neck, liver or kidney cancer. DNA of the CDR3: TGTGCCAGCAGCCATGTGGGGGGAGGACAGGGCGGAGGTACGCAGTATTTT. This encodes CASSHVGGGQGGGTQYF.